This T cell receptor beta chain was retrieved from a study of blood T cell repertoires in COVID-19. Study-level background: Acute-phase and convalescent COVID-19 samples originated in the United States, Italy and Spain. In each case, the material was cDNA or gDNA derived from T cells, B-cell-depleted T cells, or PBMCs.

In the study's own analysis: Amplification of reference gene primers was used by the study to estimate nucleated cell counts. Profiling relied on immunoSEQ multiplex PCR, and the TCRdb table lists in-frame clones only, not all of them. V, J and clone size were drawn from that table, and D and trimming were deduced from the DNA. The sample holds around 58,000 clones, about 88% seen once. CDR1 and CDR2 (germline): SGHDT, YYEEEE. CDR3 size: 16 residues. Points on this clone: One end of the junction is discordant with germline, which a read error may explain.

This chain links TRBV5-6 with TRBJ2-7, with 12 bases identical to TRBD2. This sequence was found in a human donor in a cohort sampled during active COVID-19. Sequenced: peripheral blood. The CDR3 bases are TGTGCCGGCAGCTTGTGGGTGGGACTAGCGGGCTTGAAGCAGTACTTC. Translated, it gives CAGSLWVGLAGLKQYF.